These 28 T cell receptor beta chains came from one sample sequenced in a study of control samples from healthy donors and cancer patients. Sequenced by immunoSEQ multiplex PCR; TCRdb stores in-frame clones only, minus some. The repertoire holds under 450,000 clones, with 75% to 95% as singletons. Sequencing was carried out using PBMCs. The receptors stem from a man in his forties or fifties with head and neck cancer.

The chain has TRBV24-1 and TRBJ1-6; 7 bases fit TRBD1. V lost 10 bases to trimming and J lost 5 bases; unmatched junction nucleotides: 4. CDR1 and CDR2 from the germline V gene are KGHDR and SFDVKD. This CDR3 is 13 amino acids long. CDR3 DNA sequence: TGTGCCACGCCGGGACAGCATAATTCACCCCTCCACTTT. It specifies CATPGQHNSPLHF.

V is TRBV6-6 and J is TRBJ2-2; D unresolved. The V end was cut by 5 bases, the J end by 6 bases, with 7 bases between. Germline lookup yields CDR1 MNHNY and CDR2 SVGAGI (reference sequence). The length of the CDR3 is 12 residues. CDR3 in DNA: TGTGCCAGCAGTGGGTTGTCCGGGGAGCTGTTTTTT. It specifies CASSGLSGELFF.

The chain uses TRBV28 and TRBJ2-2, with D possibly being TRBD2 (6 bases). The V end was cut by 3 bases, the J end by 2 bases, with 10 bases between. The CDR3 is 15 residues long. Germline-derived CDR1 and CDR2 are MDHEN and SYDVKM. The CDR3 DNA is TGTGCCAGCAGTTTTGGGGGGTTAAACACCGGGGAGCTGTTTTTT. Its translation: CASSFGGLNTGELFF.

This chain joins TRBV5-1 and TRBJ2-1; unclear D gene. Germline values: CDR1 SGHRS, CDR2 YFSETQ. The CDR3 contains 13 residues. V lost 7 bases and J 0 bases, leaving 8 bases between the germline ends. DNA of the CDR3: TGCGCCAGCCCGGAATTCTCCTACAATGAGCAGTTCTTC. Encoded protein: CASPEFSYNEQFF.

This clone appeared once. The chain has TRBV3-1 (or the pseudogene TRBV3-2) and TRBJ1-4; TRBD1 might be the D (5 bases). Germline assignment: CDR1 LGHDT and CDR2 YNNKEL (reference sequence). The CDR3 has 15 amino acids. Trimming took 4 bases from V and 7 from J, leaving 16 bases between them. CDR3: CASSLGVGSGEKLFF. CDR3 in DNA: TGTGCCAGCAGCCTAGGGGTAGGATCTGGTGAAAAACTGTTTTTT.

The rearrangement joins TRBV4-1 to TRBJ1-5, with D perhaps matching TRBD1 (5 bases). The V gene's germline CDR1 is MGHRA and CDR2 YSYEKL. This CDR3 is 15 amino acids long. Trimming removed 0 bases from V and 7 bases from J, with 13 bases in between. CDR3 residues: CASSQEQVSGQPQHF. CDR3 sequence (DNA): TGCGCCAGCAGCCAAGAGCAAGTTTCAGGGCAGCCCCAGCATTTT.

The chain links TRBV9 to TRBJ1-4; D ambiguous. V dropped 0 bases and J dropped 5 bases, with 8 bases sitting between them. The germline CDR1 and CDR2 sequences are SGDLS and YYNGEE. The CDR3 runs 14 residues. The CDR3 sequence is CASSVAGGNEKLFF. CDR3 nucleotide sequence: TGTGCCAGCAGCGTAGCTGGAGGGAATGAAAAACTGTTTTTT.

The CDR3 DNA is TGCGCCAGCAGCCAACAGGGGTCCGGGAGGGCCCAGACCGGGGAGCTGTTTTTT. This translates into CASSQQGSGRAQTGELFF. The chain combines TRBV5-1 with TRBJ2-2, with a weak D call TRBD2 (8 bases). Per the germline V gene, CDR1 is SGHRS and CDR2 is YFSETQ. This CDR3 contains 18 residues. Trimming took off 4 bases at V and 5 bases at J, with 24 bases between the two ends.

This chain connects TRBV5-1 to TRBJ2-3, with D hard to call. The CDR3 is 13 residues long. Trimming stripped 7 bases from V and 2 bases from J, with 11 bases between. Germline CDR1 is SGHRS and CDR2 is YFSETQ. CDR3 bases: TGCGCCAGCTGCCCCCGGCCCACAGATACGCAGTATTTT. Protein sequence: CASCPRPTDTQYF.

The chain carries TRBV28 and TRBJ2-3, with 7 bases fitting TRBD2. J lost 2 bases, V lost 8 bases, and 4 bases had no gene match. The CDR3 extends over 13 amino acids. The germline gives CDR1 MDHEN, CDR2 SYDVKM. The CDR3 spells CASERGSTDTQYF. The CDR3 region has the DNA TGTGCCAGCGAGCGGGGATCCACAGATACGCAGTATTTT.

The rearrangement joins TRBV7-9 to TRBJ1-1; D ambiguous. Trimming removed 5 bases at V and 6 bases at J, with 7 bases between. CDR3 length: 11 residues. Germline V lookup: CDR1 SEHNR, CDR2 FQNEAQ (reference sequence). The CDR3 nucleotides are TGTGCCAGCAGCCCGGACGCTGAAGCTTTCTTT. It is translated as CASSPDAEAFF.

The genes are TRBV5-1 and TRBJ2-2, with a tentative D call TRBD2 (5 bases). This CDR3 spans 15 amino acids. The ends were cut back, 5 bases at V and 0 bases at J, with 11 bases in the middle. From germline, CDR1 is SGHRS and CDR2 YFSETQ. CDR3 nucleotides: TGCGCCAGCAGTTGGGCGGGCCCGAACACCGGGGAGCTGTTTTTT. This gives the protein CASSWAGPNTGELFF.

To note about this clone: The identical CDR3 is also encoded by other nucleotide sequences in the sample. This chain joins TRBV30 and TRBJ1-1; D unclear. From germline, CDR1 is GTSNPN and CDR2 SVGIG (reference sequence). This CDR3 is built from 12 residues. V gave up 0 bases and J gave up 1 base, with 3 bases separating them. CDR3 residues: CAWSVGNTEAFF. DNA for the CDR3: TGTGCCTGGAGTGTGGGGAACACTGAAGCTTTCTTT. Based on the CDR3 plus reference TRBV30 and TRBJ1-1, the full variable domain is SQTIHQWPATLVQPVGSPLSLECTVEGTSNPNLYWYRQAAGRGLQLLFYSVGIGQISSEVPQNLSASRPQDRQFILSSKKLLLSDSGFYLCAWSVGNTEAFFGQGTRLTVV.

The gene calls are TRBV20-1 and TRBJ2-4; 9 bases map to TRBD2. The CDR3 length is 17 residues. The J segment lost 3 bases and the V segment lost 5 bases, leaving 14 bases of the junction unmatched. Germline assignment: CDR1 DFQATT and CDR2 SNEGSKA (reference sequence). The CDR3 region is CSARGAGGPFGKNIQYF. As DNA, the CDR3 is TGCAGTGCTCGTGGGGCGGGAGGGCCGTTCGGCAAAAACATTCAGTACTTC.

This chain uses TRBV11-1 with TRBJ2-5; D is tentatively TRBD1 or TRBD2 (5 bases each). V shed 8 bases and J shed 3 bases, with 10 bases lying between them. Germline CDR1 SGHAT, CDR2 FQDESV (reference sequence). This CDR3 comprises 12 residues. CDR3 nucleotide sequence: TGTGCCAGCGAGGGGAACAAAGAGACCCAGTACTTC. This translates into CASEGNKETQYF.

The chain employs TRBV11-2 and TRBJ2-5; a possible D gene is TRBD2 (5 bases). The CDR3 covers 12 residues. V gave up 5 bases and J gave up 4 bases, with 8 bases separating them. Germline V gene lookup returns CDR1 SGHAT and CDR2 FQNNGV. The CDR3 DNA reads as TGTGCCAGCAGCCCCCGGGGAGAGACCCAGTACTTC. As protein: CASSPRGETQYF.

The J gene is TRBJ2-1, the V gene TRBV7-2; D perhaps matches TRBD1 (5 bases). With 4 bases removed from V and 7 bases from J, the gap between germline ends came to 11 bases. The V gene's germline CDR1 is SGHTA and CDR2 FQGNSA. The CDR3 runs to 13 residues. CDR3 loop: CASSSSKGNEQFF. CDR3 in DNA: TGTGCCAGCAGCTCCTCTAAGGGGAATGAGCAGTTCTTC.

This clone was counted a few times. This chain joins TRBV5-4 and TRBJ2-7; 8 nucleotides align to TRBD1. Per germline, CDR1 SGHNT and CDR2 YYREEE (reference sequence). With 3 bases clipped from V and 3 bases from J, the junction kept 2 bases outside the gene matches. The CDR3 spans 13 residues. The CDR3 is CASSSGQGYEQYF. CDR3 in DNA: TGTGCCAGCAGCTCCGGACAGGGCTACGAGCAGTACTTC.

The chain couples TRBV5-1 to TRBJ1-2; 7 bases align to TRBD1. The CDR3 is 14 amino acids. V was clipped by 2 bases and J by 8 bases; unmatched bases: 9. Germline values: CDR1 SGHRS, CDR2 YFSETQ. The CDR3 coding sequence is TGCGCCAGCAGCTTAACCCAGGGGGTTAGCGGCTACACCTTC. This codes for CASSLTQGVSGYTF. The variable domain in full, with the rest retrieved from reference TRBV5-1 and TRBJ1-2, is KAGVTQTPRYLIKTRGQQVTLSCSPISGHRSVSWYQQTPGQGLQFLFEYFSETQRNKGNFPGRFSGRQFSNSRSEMNVSTLELGDSALYLCASSLTQGVSGYTFGSGTRLTVV.

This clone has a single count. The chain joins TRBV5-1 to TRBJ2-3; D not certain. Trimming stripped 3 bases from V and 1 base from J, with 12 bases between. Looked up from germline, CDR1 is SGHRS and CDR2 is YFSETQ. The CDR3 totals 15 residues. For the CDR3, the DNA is TGCGCCAGCAGCTACGCGTCGCCCGGCACAGATACGCAGTATTTT. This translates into CASSYASPGTDTQYF.

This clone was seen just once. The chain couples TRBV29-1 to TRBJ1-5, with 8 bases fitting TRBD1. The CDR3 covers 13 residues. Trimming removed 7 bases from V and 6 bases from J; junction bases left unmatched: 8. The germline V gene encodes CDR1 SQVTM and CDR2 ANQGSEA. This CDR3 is CSARTGSGQPQHF. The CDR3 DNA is TGCAGCGCTCGGACAGGGAGCGGTCAGCCCCAGCATTTT.

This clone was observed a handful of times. CDR3 DNA: TGTGCCAGCAGCTTAAAAGGGGGCCATCAGCCCCAGCATTTT. Translating it yields CASSLKGGHQPQHF. The V gene is TRBV7-2, the J gene TRBJ1-5; 7 nucleotides match TRBD1. Germline V CDR1 and CDR2: SGHTA, FQGNSA. The length of the CDR3 is 14 residues. J gave up 5 bases and V 2 bases, and 3 bases lay outside the gene matches.

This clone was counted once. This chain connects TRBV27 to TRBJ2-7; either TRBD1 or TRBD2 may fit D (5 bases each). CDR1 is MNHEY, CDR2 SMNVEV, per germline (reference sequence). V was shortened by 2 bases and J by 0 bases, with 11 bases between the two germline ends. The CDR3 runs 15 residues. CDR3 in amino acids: CASSLTDGASYEQYF. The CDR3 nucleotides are TGTGCCAGCAGTTTAACGGACGGGGCCTCCTACGAGCAGTACTTC.

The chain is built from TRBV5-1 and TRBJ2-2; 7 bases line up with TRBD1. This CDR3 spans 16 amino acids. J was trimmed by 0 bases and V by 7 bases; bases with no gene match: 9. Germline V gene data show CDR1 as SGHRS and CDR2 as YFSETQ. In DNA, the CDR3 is TGCGCCAGCTCAGGCACAGGGGCTACGAACACCGGGGAGCTGTTTTTT. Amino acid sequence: CASSGTGATNTGELFF.

CDR3 protein: CAWRAHLNTEAFF. In DNA form, the CDR3 reads TGTGCCTGGAGGGCACACCTGAACACTGAAGCTTTCTTT. The rearrangement links TRBV30 to TRBJ1-1; D not certain. Germline V gene lookup returns CDR1 GTSNPN and CDR2 SVGIG (reference sequence). CDR3 length: 13 residues. Trimming left V 3 bases short and J 0 bases short, with 8 bases between. The full variable domain, in which reference TRBV30 and TRBJ1-1 provide the parts outside the CDR3, is SQTIHQWPATLVQPVGSPLSLECTVEGTSNPNLYWYRQAAGRGLQLLFYSVGIGQISSEVPQNLSASRPQDRQFILSSKKLLLSDSGFYLCAWRAHLNTEAFFGQGTRLTVV.

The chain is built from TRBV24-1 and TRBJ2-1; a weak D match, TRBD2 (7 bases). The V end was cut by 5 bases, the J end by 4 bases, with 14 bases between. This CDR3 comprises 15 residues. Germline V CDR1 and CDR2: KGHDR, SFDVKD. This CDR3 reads CATSAAGAFYNEQFF. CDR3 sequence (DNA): TGTGCCACCAGTGCTGCGGGGGCGTTTTACAATGAGCAGTTCTTC.

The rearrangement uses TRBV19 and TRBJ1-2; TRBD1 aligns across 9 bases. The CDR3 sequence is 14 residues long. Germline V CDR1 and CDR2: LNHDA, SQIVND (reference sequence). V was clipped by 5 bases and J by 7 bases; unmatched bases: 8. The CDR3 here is CASSRQGERVGYTF. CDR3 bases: TGTGCCAGTAGTCGACAGGGGGAAAGGGTTGGCTACACCTTC.

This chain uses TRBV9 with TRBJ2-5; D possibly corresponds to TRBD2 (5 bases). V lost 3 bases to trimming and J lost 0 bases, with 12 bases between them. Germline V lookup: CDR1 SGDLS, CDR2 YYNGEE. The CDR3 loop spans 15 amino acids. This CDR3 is CASSGGLTYQETQYF. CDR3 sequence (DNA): TGTGCCAGCAGCGGAGGGCTAACGTACCAAGAGACCCAGTACTTC. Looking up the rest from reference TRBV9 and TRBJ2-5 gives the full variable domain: DSGVTQTPKHLITATGQRVTLRCSPRSGDLSVYWYQQSLDQGLQFLIQYYNGEERAKGNILERFSAQQFPDLHSELNLSSLELGDSALYFCASSGGLTYQETQYFGPGTRLLVL.